This T cell receptor beta chain was observed in a study of regulatory T cells in long-lasting Graves disease. The V and J ends lost 2 bases and 7 bases, in that order; junction bases with no gene match: 15. This CDR3 is built from 18 residues. Germline-derived CDR1 and CDR2 are KGHSH and LQKENI. In building TCR beta libraries, iRepertoire HTBI primers were used together with Arm-PCR of CDR3 regions. TCRdb processed the multiplex PCR reads anew with MiXCR; each CDR3 protein has one entry. The sample has roughly 430,000 distinct CDR3 sequences, about 16% seen once. Time point indicated: newly diagnosed GD, antithyroid drugs for less than 3 months. After RNA was extracted from PBMCs, the TCR library was made from it. The guidelines of the American Thyroid Association were the basis for diagnosing Graves' disease. This clonotype was counted at least ten times. This same sample was also part of a study on T cells in Graves' hyperthyroidism and ophthalmopathy. That work adds: HTBI primers were the set used in a first-round RT-PCR of the TCR CDR3.

The sequence was collected from a woman in her 30s with Graves disease. The J gene is TRBJ2-1, the V gene TRBV18, with 9 bases that match TRBD2. Sequences were derived from peripheral blood mononuclear cells (PBMCs), sampled at new diagnosis, from a patient treated with antithyroid drugs. For the CDR3, the DNA is TGTGCCAGCTCACCAGGGAGGACCCAGCGGGAGGTGTGGAATGAGCAGTTCTTC. It translates to CASSPGRTQREVWNEQFF.